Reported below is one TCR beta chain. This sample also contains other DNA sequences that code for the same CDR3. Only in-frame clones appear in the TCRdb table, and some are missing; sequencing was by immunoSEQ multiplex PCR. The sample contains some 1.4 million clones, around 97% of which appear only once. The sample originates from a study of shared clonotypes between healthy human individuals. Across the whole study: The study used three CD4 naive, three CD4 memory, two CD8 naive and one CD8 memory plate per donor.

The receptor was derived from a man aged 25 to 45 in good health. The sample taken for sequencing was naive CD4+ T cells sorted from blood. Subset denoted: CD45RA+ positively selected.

The CDR3 reads CASSPLGGGNTGELFF. CDR3 sequence (DNA): TGTGCCAGCTCACCACTAGGGGGCGGAAACACCGGGGAGCTGTTTTTT. This chain links TRBV18 with TRBJ2-2; TRBD1 agrees at 7 bases. The CDR3 has 16 residues. With 1 base clipped from V and 2 bases from J, the junction kept 4 bases outside the gene matches. The germline gives CDR1 KGHSH, CDR2 LQKENI.